This TCR beta chain emerged from a study of PD-L1 blockade in urothelial cancer. Study context: Blood samples contained a median roughly 150,000 T cells.

Clones were sequenced by immunoSEQ multiplex PCR, and TCRdb holds only the in-frame ones, with some missing. Of more than 45,000 clones listed, about 90% are singletons. The V gene lost 8 bases and the J gene lost 2 bases, with 10 bases spanning the gap. The CDR3 covers 12 residues. CDR1 and CDR2 from the germline V gene are MNHEY and SVGAGI. This clonotype was sampled from a man in his 60s with urothelial cancer. The sample in question was PBMCs, obtained around atezolizumab (anti-PD-L1) treatment. The rearrangement links TRBV6-5 to TRBJ2-7; D remains unclear. The CDR3 spells CASRRQPYEQYF. The CDR3 bases are TGTGCCAGCCGGCGGCAGCCCTACGAGCAGTACTTC.